This TCR beta chain was identified during a study of Graves' ophthalmopathy and Graves' hyperthyroidism (dated by TCRdb to 2017 to 2018). Broadly, across the study: Peripheral blood samples were taken at the time of initial diagnosis, before any treatment was given. TCR beta repertoire signatures were used to distinguish Graves' ophthalmopathy from Graves' hyperthyroidism and to predict progression to ophthalmopathy. In total, 120 to 150 blood samples were TCR-sequenced: approximately 42 ophthalmopathy, about 75 hyperthyroidism and approximately 17 hyperthyroidism-to-ophthalmopathy patients. To explore V-J signatures distinguishing ophthalmopathy from hyperthyroidism, a discovery set of about a hundred patients (roughly 42 ophthalmopathy, about 57 stable hyperthyroidism) was enrolled. An independent validation cohort comprised 18 hyperthyroidism patients and about 16 patients who later progressed from hyperthyroidism to ophthalmopathy. In more than five hyperthyroidism patients, the T-cell repertoires found in thyroid tissue were compared with those found in blood. Following sampling, methimazole starting at 30 mg daily was administered to hyperthyroidism patients, and high-dose intravenous methylprednisolone was administered to ophthalmopathy patients. The research as a whole found: The 13-signature model separated ophthalmopathy from stable hyperthyroidism with approximately 90% sensitivity and around 81% specificity in cross-validation, and 80%/75% in the test set. In validation, the model predicted ophthalmopathy progression with about 70% sensitivity and 72.22% specificity; roughly eleven predicted patients were CT-confirmed with GO in a median of approximately 6.2 months. No statistical method was used to predetermine the sample size, and group allocation was not hidden from the investigators. Among expanded thyroid clonotypes with frequency above 0.001, most also showed up in blood, which suggests that blood repertoires may reflect the thyroid immune response.

This clonotype was counted ten times or more. Its antigen is currently not known. Within one base of it there is no much larger clone, and no base qualities were kept. For repertoire sequencing, the TCR beta CDR3 regions were amplified from RNA transcripts. The first round was an RT-PCR using HTBI primers with the Qiagen OneStep RT-PCR kit, and this first round was followed by a second-round multiplex PCR, then size selection and purification. Libraries were sequenced paired-end with 100 bp reads on an Illumina HiSeq2000. Per the source publication's procedure: SOAPnuke was used to process the reads, throwing out any read that had adapters, had uncalled bases, had a mean Phred below 15, or lacked an exact constant-primer or identifier match. COPE v1.2.5 was used to merge high-quality paired reads. Unique nucleotide sequences were defined as clonotypes and aligned to IMGT TRB V, D and J references using MiTCR v1.1. The analysis was limited to V-J combinations with a frequency above 0.0001, which together covered about 99% of the repertoires. For each V-J combination, a TCR clonal expansion and chaos score was defined as the ratio of F50 clonal expansion to chaos observed in the TCRdist matrix. Welch's t-statistics and random forest were used to narrow the features down to more than 10 V-J combinations, which were then fed into a naive Bayes classifier. The Morisita-Horn index was used to measure how similar the thyroid and blood repertoires were. In-frame beta chains were kept once TCRdb had trimmed the public reads at Q25 with fastp and called clones with MiXCR. Rows merge per CDR3 protein into single entries with the most common DNA and genes. The authors' filters were not applied to this entry. Here the sample has 500,000 to 800,000 distinct CDR3 sequences; over 40% occur a single time. About 3.3% of the sample is taken by the ten largest.

Ophthalmopathy patients were characterized by moderately to severely active disease, a Clinical Activity Score of at least 3, a NOSPECS grade of at least 4, and a disease duration under 3 months. Patients with other autoimmune diseases, uncontrolled infections, pregnancy or lactation were excluded from the study. Clinical symptoms, serum thyroxine, TRAb, thyroid ultrasound and orbital computed tomography were used for diagnosis. Ficoll-Paque density gradient centrifugation was used to isolate PBMCs from 8 to 10 ml of fresh peripheral blood. Trizol reagent was used to extract the total RNA, and its quality was then checked on an Agilent 2100 Bioanalyzer. The germline V gene yields SNHLY for CDR1 and FYNNEI for CDR2. The CDR3 goes from the cysteine to the phenylalanine over 15 residues. Here the CDR3 DNA is all that survives: 45 bases in frame from base 1. V and J are truncated by 7 bases and 7 bases respectively, leaving an intervening sequence of 20 bases.

Sequencing was done on a sample of peripheral blood. The TCR was taken from an adult man with Graves' ophthalmopathy. The chain is assembled from TRBV2 and TRBJ1-5; 5 matching bases give a weak D call of TRBD1. In nucleotide form, the sequence is TGTGCCAGCAATTTGGGACCGCTCTCAGGACAGCCCCAGCATTTT. This sequence encodes CASNLGPLSGQPQHF.